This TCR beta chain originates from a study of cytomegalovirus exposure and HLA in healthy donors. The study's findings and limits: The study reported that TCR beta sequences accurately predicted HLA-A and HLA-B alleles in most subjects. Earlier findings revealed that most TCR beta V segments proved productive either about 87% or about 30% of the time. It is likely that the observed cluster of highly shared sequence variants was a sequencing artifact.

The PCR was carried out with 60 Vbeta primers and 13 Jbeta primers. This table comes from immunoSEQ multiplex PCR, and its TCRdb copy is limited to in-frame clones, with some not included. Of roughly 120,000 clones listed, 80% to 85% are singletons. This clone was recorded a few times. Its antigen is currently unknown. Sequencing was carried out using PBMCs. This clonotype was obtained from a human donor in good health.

This CDR3 is CASSFQGIALGNTEAFF. CDR3 nucleotide sequence: TGTGCCAGCAGTTTTCAGGGTATAGCCTTGGGGAACACTGAAGCTTTCTTT. V gene TRBV27 combines with J gene TRBJ1-1; D might be TRBD1 (5 bases). Trimming removed 3 bases at V and 1 base at J, with 18 bases between. This CDR3 has 17 amino acids. Germline V gives CDR1 MNHEY, CDR2 SMNVEV (reference sequence).